This TCR beta chain stems from a study of T cell responses to AZD1222 COVID-19 vaccine. Study-wide findings and caveats: Distributed over spike, vaccine-associated CD4 TCRs predominated at 160-218 and 743-854. In a largely white British group with more females than males, clonal diversity was possibly underestimated.

The CDR3 covers 11 residues. V was pared by 8 bases and J by 5 bases, with 8 bases between. Looked up from germline, CDR1 is MNHEY and CDR2 is SVGAGI. The data were produced by immunoSEQ multiplex PCR, yet TCRdb's version contains in-frame clones alone and is incomplete. The sample lists roughly 120,000 clones; 90% to 95% were seen once. Turning to this clone: Its antigen remains unidentified.

The chain employs TRBV6-5 and TRBJ2-3; no clear D gene. The TCR comes from an adult in good health. Material: peripheral blood, obtained on day 0 of AZD1222 vaccination. The CDR3 reads CASVRGDTQYF. As DNA, the CDR3 is TGTGCCAGCGTTAGAGGAGATACGCAGTATTTT.